The 3 T cell receptor beta chains presented below share a single source sample, sequenced in a study of blood T cell repertoires in COVID-19. Method: immunoSEQ multiplex PCR; TCRdb's copy keeps in-frame clones and lacks some. In the table there are about 380,000 clones, roughly 90% of which are singletons. Sequenced: peripheral blood. All receptors come from a man aged 35-49 years with acute or convalescent COVID-19.

V and J are TRBV19 and TRBJ2-1; a possible D gene is TRBD1 (6 bases). CDR3 size: 14 residues. Between the trimmed V and J ends, which lost 7 bases and 3 bases, there was a span of 13 bases. Germline CDR1 reads LNHDA; CDR2 reads SQIVND (reference sequence). In DNA, the CDR3 is TGTGCCAGTACCCCCGGGACACTCTACAATGAGCAGTTCTTC. Translation gives CASTPGTLYNEQFF.

The chain employs TRBV3-1 (or the pseudogene TRBV3-2) and TRBJ2-7; D ambiguous. Germline V gene sequence: CDR1 LGHDT, CDR2 YNNKEL (reference sequence). The CDR3 spans 11 residues. Between the trimmed V and J ends, which lost 7 bases and 5 bases, there was a span of 9 bases. Here the CDR3 DNA reads TGTGCCAGCACCCACCTACACGAGCAGTACTTC. It yields the protein CASTHLHEQYF.

The chain couples TRBV27 to TRBJ1-6, with D possibly being TRBD1 (6 bases). The CDR3 covers 13 residues. With 7 bases removed from V and 9 bases from J, the gap between germline ends came to 13 bases. Germline V gene sequence: CDR1 MNHEY, CDR2 SMNVEV (reference sequence). Here the CDR3 reads CASTSGGASPLHF. The CDR3 DNA sequence: TGTGCCAGCACTTCCGGGGGGGCTTCACCCCTCCACTTT.